Below, one T cell receptor beta chain is given with its context. The sample is drawn from a study of blood T cell repertoires in COVID-19. Germline CDR1 is KGHSY and CDR2 is FQNENV. The CDR3 loop spans 12 amino acids. V dropped 1 base and J dropped 9 bases, with 9 bases sitting between them. In the source study's methods: Amplification with reference gene primers provided the estimates of nucleated cell counts. Sequencing was performed with immunoSEQ multiplex PCR; in TCRdb, only in-frame clones are kept and a portion is missing. V, J and clone size derive from that table, while D and trimming were established from the DNA sequence. The sample has about 68,000 clones; approximately 83% are singletons.

The chain carries TRBV16 and TRBJ1-2; D may be TRBD1 (5 bases). This TCR was recovered from a woman aged 60 to 75 with acute or convalescent COVID-19. The sample consisted of peripheral blood. CDR3 sequence (DNA): TGTGCCAGCAGCCAATGGCAGGGTAGCTACACCTTC. Its protein is CASSQWQGSYTF.